These T cell receptor beta chains were read from a single sample in a study of blood T cell repertoires in COVID-19. Profiling relied on immunoSEQ multiplex PCR, and the TCRdb table lists in-frame clones only, not all of them. The data show 300,000 to 350,000 clones, 87% seen once. The sequenced sample was peripheral blood. The receptors derive from a man aged 18 to 29 with active or convalescent COVID-19. Both conserved end residues are trimmed from each CDR3. Not every row has a clone size; where given, it reads once, few, many or a size class.

size: NA
V: TRBV6-2/TRBV6-3
J: TRBJ1-1
CDR3: ASSSRQGMNTEAF

size: NA
V: TRBV6-5
J: TRBJ2-3
CDR3: ASSYTPSGRTDTQY

size: once
V: TRBV24-1
J: TRBJ2-7
CDR3: ATSDSVKRYEQY

size: few
V: TRBV2
J: TRBJ1-3
CDR3: ASRNDRNSGNTIY

size: once
V: TRBV5-1
J: TRBJ2-1
CDR3: ASSLRRGEQF

size: NA
V: TRBV19
J: TRBJ1-1
CDR3: ASGSRGMNTEAF

size: once
V: TRBV18
J: TRBJ2-1
CDR3: ASSALGTGGANEQF

size: few
V: TRBV5-1
J: TRBJ1-1
CDR3: ASSLAGGYRAPPNTEAF

size: NA
V: TRBV7-8
J: TRBJ2-1
CDR3: ASRRGLAGRNEQF

size: NA
V: TRBV19
J: TRBJ1-2
CDR3: ASRGGPADGYT

size: NA
V: TRBV28
J: TRBJ1-3
CDR3: ASSKPGHSGNTIY

size: once
V: TRBV6-5
J: TRBJ2-1
CDR3: ASTDLREQF

size: once
V: TRBV27
J: TRBJ1-1
CDR3: ASRERTEVVAF

size: few
V: TRBV5-1
J: TRBJ2-7
CDR3: ASSFTGLRSYEQY

size: NA
V: TRBV2
J: TRBJ2-5
CDR3: ASSVQLQETQY

size: NA
V: TRBV18
J: TRBJ1-2
CDR3: ASSQDRDLAYGYT

size: NA
V: TRBV7-9
J: TRBJ2-7
CDR3: ASSFSGRGLYEQY

size: once
V: TRBV6-5
J: TRBJ1-6
CDR3: ASSRDSYNSPLH

size: NA
V: TRBV27
J: TRBJ2-3
CDR3: ASSLYTGSRTDTQY

size: NA
V: TRBV5-1
J: TRBJ1-1
CDR3: ASSQAPDTEAF

size: few
V: TRBV19
J: TRBJ1-2
CDR3: ASLRGNYGYT

size: NA
V: TRBV28
J: TRBJ1-3
CDR3: ASSLVQGLAGNTIY

size: NA
V: TRBV2
J: TRBJ1-1
CDR3: ATLRLDPSRGRLNTEAF

size: NA
V: TRBV2
J: TRBJ1-6
CDR3: ASSAYGQGAVSPLH

size: NA
V: TRBV18
J: TRBJ2-2
CDR3: ASSPGRNTGELF

size: NA
V: TRBV5-5
J: TRBJ1-2
CDR3: ASSLDQGAQGYT

size: NA
V: TRBV24-1
J: TRBJ2-7
CDR3: ATRKQQGAGEQY

size: NA
V: TRBV7-9
J: TRBJ2-3
CDR3: ASSLEGTDTQY

size: NA
V: TRBV10-3
J: TRBJ1-2
CDR3: AMWRQGAYGYT

size: once
V: TRBV6-5
J: TRBJ1-5
CDR3: ASSLRGGDQPQH

size: NA
V: TRBV5-6
J: TRBJ1-2
CDR3: ASSLSGQSFYGYT

size: NA
V: TRBV30
J: TRBJ1-1
CDR3: AWITDRVNTEAF

size: many
V: TRBV5-8
J: TRBJ2-5
CDR3: ASSLMRQGAETQY

size: NA
V: TRBV10-2
J: TRBJ2-6
CDR3: ASRTAGANVLT

size: NA
V: TRBV10-3
J: TRBJ2-3
CDR3: AISESRQGGVHSSTDTQY

size: NA
V: TRBV4-1
J: TRBJ1-1
CDR3: ASSQGIGDEAF

size: NA
V: TRBV5-4
J: TRBJ2-3
CDR3: ASSWEGSHTQY

size: NA
V: TRBV15
J: TRBJ1-1
CDR3: ATSSLRGLDTEAF

size: NA
V: TRBV28
J: TRBJ2-7
CDR3: ASSISGQTYEQY

size: once
V: TRBV18
J: TRBJ2-2
CDR3: ASSPQGQHSRELF

size: NA
V: TRBV11-2
J: TRBJ1-2
CDR3: ASSEGSNYGYT

size: once
V: TRBV6-5
J: TRBJ1-2
CDR3: ASSQQELYGYT

size: NA
V: TRBV14
J: TRBJ2-5
CDR3: ASSQLTGLRETQY

size: NA
V: TRBV14
J: TRBJ2-7
CDR3: ASSQRGRPGDEQY

size: NA
V: TRBV5-1
J: TRBJ1-1
CDR3: ASSSSGQEGEAF

size: NA
V: TRBV6-5
J: TRBJ1-4
CDR3: ASSPIRGEKLF

size: NA
V: TRBV24-1
J: TRBJ2-3
CDR3: ATRFARGTDTQY

size: NA
V: TRBV29-1
J: TRBJ2-3
CDR3: SVEEDRGSTDTQY

size: NA
V: TRBV29-1
J: TRBJ1-1
CDR3: SLGERGNTEAF

size: NA
V: TRBV5-1
J: TRBJ2-5
CDR3: ASSWGGVQGETQY

size: NA
V: TRBV27
J: TRBJ2-3
CDR3: ASSNRLGIVTDTQY

size: once
V: TRBV4-1
J: TRBJ2-7
CDR3: ASSRILQQDYEQY

size: NA
V: TRBV24-1
J: TRBJ1-5
CDR3: ATSAFRDQPQH

size: NA
V: TRBV3-1/TRBV3-2
J: TRBJ1-2
CDR3: ASSPKTGVLYGYT

size: NA
V: TRBV6-6
J: TRBJ1-5
CDR3: ASSYSYSNQPQH

size: NA
V: TRBV5-1
J: TRBJ1-4
CDR3: ASSLVPGQRNEKLF

size: NA
V: TRBV11-2
J: TRBJ1-1
CDR3: ASSLEGARTEAF